The entry below describes one TCR beta chain. Its antigen is currently unknown. CDR3 length: 14 amino acids. V was pared by 0 bases and J by 3 bases, with 1 base of the junction left unmatched. Germline V gene lookup returns CDR1 SGHRS and CDR2 YFSETQ. The sample comes from a study of T cell responses to AZD1222 COVID-19 vaccine. Study background: The analysis combined second doses at about 4 or about 12 weeks.

Libraries were prepared by immunoSEQ multiplex PCR; TCRdb keeps only in-frame clonotypes and omits some of them. The sample contains about 150,000 clones, about 88% of which appear only once. Broader study findings: Nearly half of spike-specific TCRs reportedly target variant regions that are unmutated in the B.1.351 and B.1.1.7 variants.

Sequencing used peripheral blood, obtained on day 0 of AZD1222 vaccination. The chain couples TRBV5-1 to TRBJ2-5, with 8 positions matching TRBD2. The source of this sequence is an adult in good health. This CDR3 reads CASSLAAGEETQYF. The CDR3, as DNA: TGCGCCAGCAGCTTGGCAGCGGGAGAAGAGACCCAGTACTTC. The full variable domain, in which reference TRBV5-1 and TRBJ2-5 provide the parts outside the CDR3, is KAGVTQTPRYLIKTRGQQVTLSCSPISGHRSVSWYQQTPGQGLQFLFEYFSETQRNKGNFPGRFSGRQFSNSRSEMNVSTLELGDSALYLCASSLAAGEETQYFGPGTRLLVL.